Here is one T cell receptor (beta chain) with its context. The data belong to a study of blood T cell repertoires in COVID-19. Turning to the study itself: Samples of COVID-19 (acute and convalescent) were obtained from the United States, Italy and Spain. T cells, B-cell-depleted T cells, or PBMCs provided the cDNA or gDNA that served as material.

Participants, about 18 to 95 years old, spanned approximately 25 US areas. Per the original methods: It was from reference gene primer amplification that nucleated cell counts were estimated. This table comes from immunoSEQ multiplex PCR, and its TCRdb copy is limited to in-frame clones, with some not included. V and J calls and clone size are given by that table; D and trimming were obtained from the DNA. There are roughly 360,000 clones in the sample; 80% to 90% occur only once, and approximately 1.3% lies in the top ten. This CDR3 is 12 amino acids long. The junction had 6 bases not matched to a gene; V was cut back by 6 bases and J by 12 bases. Germline V gene sequence: CDR1 SNHLY, CDR2 FYNNEI.

The specimen was PBMCs or T cells enriched from blood (not recorded which). V is TRBV2 and J is TRBJ2-4; TRBD2 aligns across 9 bases. The sequence was obtained from a man aged 25-45 years who had recovered from COVID-19. In DNA form, the CDR3 reads TGTGCCAGCAGGTCTAGCGGGGTGGATCAGTACTTC. Its protein product is CASRSSGVDQYF.